The 31 T cell receptor beta chains given below trace back to one sample, sequenced in a study of shared clonotypes between healthy human individuals. The repertoire was sequenced with immunoSEQ multiplex PCR; TCRdb's copy has only in-frame clones and lacks some. In the table there are some 2,100,000 clones, 90% to 97% of which are singletons. The sample comprised naive CD4+ T cells sorted from blood. Specified subset: CD45RA+ positively selected. The receptors come from a man aged 18 to 30 in good health.

This chain joins TRBV20-1 and TRBJ1-1; D not certain. The V end was cut by 1 base, the J end by 10 bases, with 10 bases between. This CDR3 contains 11 residues. Germline assignment: CDR1 DFQATT and CDR2 SNEGSKA (reference sequence). The CDR3 DNA follows: TGCAGTGCTAGAGGCCCAGAGATAGCTTTCTTT. This sequence encodes CSARGPEIAFF.

The rearrangement uses TRBV2 and TRBJ2-1; no clear D gene. Germline values: CDR1 SNHLY, CDR2 FYNNEI. Trimming removed 7 bases from V and 4 bases from J, with 14 bases in between. This CDR3 has 14 amino acids. The CDR3 region is CASTWRIDYNEQFF. CDR3 sequence (DNA): TGTGCCAGCACGTGGAGAATAGATTACAATGAGCAGTTCTTC.

The chain combines TRBV18 with TRBJ2-2; D possibly corresponds to TRBD1 (5 bases). The CDR3 contains 15 residues. Between the trimmed V and J ends, which lost 3 bases and 3 bases, there was a span of 11 bases. Germline-derived CDR1 and CDR2 are KGHSH and LQKENI. The CDR3 coding sequence is TGTGCCAGCTCACCCCTTCAGGGCTACACCGGGGAGCTGTTTTTT. This encodes CASSPLQGYTGELFF. Full variable domain (missing parts from reference TRBV18 and TRBJ2-2): NAGVMQNPRHLVRRRGQEARLRCSPMKGHSHVYWYRQLPEEGLKFMVYLQKENIIDESGMPKERFSAEFPKEGPSILRIQQVVRGDSAAYFCASSPLQGYTGELFFGEGSRLTVL.

J is TRBJ2-7 and V is TRBV29-1; 11 bases fit TRBD1. Germline V gives CDR1 SQVTM, CDR2 ANQGSEA. The CDR3 covers 13 residues. With 7 bases clipped from V and 2 bases from J, the junction kept 4 bases outside the gene matches. CDR3 nucleotides: TGCAGCGCCGCGGGACAGGGGGCCTACGAGCAGTACTTC. Residues: CSAAGQGAYEQYF.

V gene TRBV5-1 combines with J gene TRBJ1-2; D unresolved. With 0 bases removed from V and 5 bases from J, the gap between germline ends came to 11 bases. This CDR3 contains 14 residues. The germline V gene has CDR1 SGHRS and CDR2 YFSETQ. DNA of the CDR3: TGCGCCAGCAGCTTGGCCGGGCAGGAGTATGGCTACACCTTC. Residues: CASSLAGQEYGYTF.

This chain connects TRBV28 to TRBJ2-3; D may be TRBD1 or TRBD2 (6 bases each). Germline V CDR1 and CDR2: MDHEN, SYDVKM. V was cut by 6 bases and J by 2 bases, with 15 bases left in between. This CDR3 is 15 amino acids long. In DNA, the CDR3 is TGTGCCAGCAGCTCACCTGGGGGGCACACAGATACGCAGTATTTT. This translates into CASSSPGGHTDTQYF.

V is TRBV6-6 and J is TRBJ2-7, with unresolved D. CDR1 is MNHNY, CDR2 SVGAGI, per germline (reference sequence). The CDR3 runs to 15 residues. V lost 2 bases, J lost 2 bases, and 13 bases lay in between. The CDR3 DNA follows: TGTGCCAGCAGTTACCCCCCCCTCGAACCCTACGAGCAGTACTTC. Translating gives CASSYPPLEPYEQYF.

The rearrangement joins TRBV5-6 to TRBJ2-5; TRBD1 is a possible D gene (7 bases). V was clipped by 2 bases and J by 7 bases, with 12 bases between them. This CDR3 has 13 residues. CDR1 and CDR2 from the germline V gene are SGHDT and YYEEEE. CDR3 DNA sequence: TGTGCCAGCAGCTTATGGCAGGGGGGGACCCAGTACTTC. Its protein is CASSLWQGGTQYF.

V usage is TRBV29-1 and J usage is TRBJ2-3; D gene ambiguous. The CDR3 consists of 12 residues. Germline V gene sequence: CDR1 SQVTM, CDR2 ANQGSEA. The V and J ends lost 7 bases and 0 bases respectively, with 8 bases between them. CDR3 loop: CSADPSTDTQYF. CDR3 DNA sequence: TGCAGCGCTGACCCTAGCACAGATACGCAGTATTTT.

The rearrangement links TRBV19 to TRBJ1-1; 7 bases are a match to TRBD1. V gave up 7 bases and J gave up 9 bases; unmatched junction bases: 14. CDR1 and CDR2 from the germline V gene are LNHDA and SQIVND (reference sequence). This CDR3 contains 14 residues. The CDR3 sequence is CASMGVRGLWKAFF. CDR3 sequence (DNA): TGTGCCAGTATGGGAGTAAGGGGGCTTTGGAAAGCTTTCTTT. The entire variable domain, with the rest obtained from reference TRBV19 and TRBJ1-1, is as follows: DGGITQSPKYLFRKEGQNVTLSCEQNLNHDAMYWYRQDPGQGLRLIYYSQIVNDFQKGDIAEGYSVSREKKESFPLTVTSAQKNPTAFYLCASMGVRGLWKAFFGQGTRLTVV.

A note on this clone: The sample has other DNA sequences that encode this CDR3 too. The rearrangement uses TRBV30 and TRBJ2-7; D gene ambiguous. V dropped 0 bases and J dropped 0 bases, with 6 bases sitting between them. Per germline, CDR1 GTSNPN and CDR2 SVGIG (reference sequence). This CDR3 is 13 amino acids long. CDR3 in DNA: TGTGCCTGGAGTGTATCAGGCTCCTACGAGCAGTACTTC. It translates to CAWSVSGSYEQYF.

The V gene is TRBV10-3, the J gene TRBJ1-3, with D unclear. V lost 3 bases and J 4 bases, leaving 10 bases between the germline ends. The germline CDR1 and CDR2 sequences are ENHRY and SYGVKD. There are 14 residues in the CDR3. CDR3 in amino acids: CAISESGFGNTIYF. The CDR3 nucleotides read TGTGCCATCAGTGAATCGGGATTCGGAAACACCATATATTTT.

The chain has TRBV5-6 and TRBJ2-7; TRBD1 matches 7 bases. The CDR3 extends over 13 amino acids. The germline CDR1 and CDR2 sequences are SGHDT and YYEEEE. Trimming at V came to 3 bases and at J to 10 bases, leaving 10 bases not matched to a gene. The CDR3 spells CASSSPPGQPQYF. CDR3 DNA: TGTGCCAGCAGCTCCCCCCCGGGACAGCCCCAGTACTTC.

The CDR3 DNA sequence: TGTGCCATCAGAAGGACAGGAATAAGGGGCACAGATACGCAGTATTTT. This translates into CAIRRTGIRGTDTQYF. V gene TRBV10-3 combines with J gene TRBJ2-3; 7 bases are a match to TRBD1. The V gene end was trimmed by 6 bases and the J gene end by 1 base; junction bases not matched to a gene: 10. The CDR3 has 16 residues. The germline gives CDR1 ENHRY, CDR2 SYGVKD.

The chain links TRBV7-2 to TRBJ1-1, with D tentatively TRBD1 (5 bases). Germline V gives CDR1 SGHTA, CDR2 FQGNSA. This CDR3 contains 11 residues. Deletions cut 1 base from V and 8 bases from J, with 5 bases between. CDR3: CASSLGQEAFF. As DNA, the CDR3 is TGTGCCAGCAGCTTAGGACAGGAAGCTTTCTTT.

V usage is TRBV30 and J usage is TRBJ1-3; D is ambiguous. V shed 2 bases and J shed 9 bases, with 11 bases lying between them. Germline V gene lookup returns CDR1 GTSNPN and CDR2 SVGIG (reference sequence). The CDR3 sequence is 12 residues long. CDR3 residues: CAWSSGDPTIYF. The CDR3, as DNA: TGTGCCTGGAGTAGTGGCGACCCCACCATATATTTT.

The rearrangement joins TRBV28 to TRBJ1-6; D gene uncertain. The CDR3 extends over 14 amino acids. V lost 3 bases to trimming and J lost 5 bases, with 8 bases between them. Germline V gives CDR1 MDHEN, CDR2 SYDVKM. CDR3 in DNA: TGTGCCAGCAGTTTCGTCGGGGATAATTCACCCCTCCACTTT. Translating it yields CASSFVGDNSPLHF.

This rearrangement joins TRBV27 to TRBJ2-7; D is uncertain. Germline V gene data show CDR1 as MNHEY and CDR2 as SMNVEV (reference sequence). The CDR3 has 13 residues. V was shortened by 3 bases and J by 5 bases, with 11 bases between the two germline ends. CDR3 bases: TGTGCCAGCAGTTTCCGGACGGGCCACGAGCAGTACTTC. Translation gives CASSFRTGHEQYF.

This chain uses TRBV6-6 with TRBJ2-2; D not resolved. V was trimmed by 3 bases and J by 6 bases, leaving 8 bases between them. CDR1 is MNHNY, CDR2 SVGAGI, per germline (reference sequence). This CDR3 contains 13 residues. CDR3 protein: CASSYTVSGELFF. The CDR3, as DNA: TGTGCCAGCAGTTATACGGTTTCCGGGGAGCTGTTTTTT.

The chain recombines TRBV10-3 with TRBJ2-7; 14 bases fit TRBD2. Germline CDR1 ENHRY, CDR2 SYGVKD. The CDR3 consists of 17 residues. Unmatched junction bases numbered 16, after V lost 11 bases and J lost 4 bases. The DNA of the CDR3 is TGTGCCGTAAGCGGACTTGGGACTAGCGGGAGTATTTACGAGCAGTACTTC. Translation: CAVSGLGTSGSIYEQYF.

The V gene is TRBV11-3, the J gene TRBJ2-1, with TRBD2 identical over 7 bases. The CDR3 has 14 amino acids. Germline V gene sequence: CDR1 SGHNT, CDR2 YENEEA. Losses at the gene ends were 4 bases for V and 9 bases for J; bases not matched to a gene: 9. CDR3 amino acids: CASSSTSPYGEQFF. The DNA for the CDR3 is TGTGCCAGCAGCTCGACTAGCCCTTATGGTGAGCAGTTCTTC.

This chain connects TRBV5-8 to TRBJ1-1; D not certain. Germline values: CDR1 SGHTS, CDR2 YDEGEE. V lost 1 base and J lost 1, with 8 bases in between. CDR3 size: 14 residues. CDR3 in DNA: TGTGCCAGCAGCTTGTGGGTGGGGAACACTGAAGCTTTCTTT. Its translation is CASSLWVGNTEAFF.

The V call is TRBV9, the J call TRBJ1-6; D unresolved. Germline V gene sequence: CDR1 SGDLS, CDR2 YYNGEE. V was clipped by 4 bases and J by 0 bases, with 14 bases between them. The CDR3 runs 17 residues. The CDR3 region has the DNA TGTGCCAGCAGCCCTCGATACACGAGCTCCTATAATTCACCCCTCCACTTT. Its translation: CASSPRYTSSYNSPLHF.

V and J are TRBV4-3 and TRBJ2-3; TRBD2 aligns across 11 bases. Germline V gives CDR1 LGHNA, CDR2 YSLEER. The V and J ends lost 4 bases and 0 bases, in that order; junction bases with no gene match: 3. The CDR3 has 16 amino acids. In DNA, the CDR3 is TGCGCCAGCAGCCGGGGACTAGCGGCTAGCACAGATACGCAGTATTTT. Protein: CASSRGLAASTDTQYF.

CDR3 coding DNA: TGTGCCAGCACTAGACTAGGGACAGCCCCCGGGGAGCTGTTTTTT. It codes for CASTRLGTAPGELFF. The V call is TRBV6-6, the J call TRBJ2-2; weak D call: TRBD1 (7 bases). CDR1 MNHNY and CDR2 SVGAGI come from the germline V gene (reference sequence). V was trimmed by 7 bases and J by 6 bases, leaving 18 bases between them. This CDR3 spans 15 amino acids.

This clone appeared a single time. J is TRBJ2-7 and V is TRBV28; D gene unclear. Per the germline V gene, CDR1 is MDHEN and CDR2 is SYDVKM. V gave up 5 bases and J gave up 0 bases, with 14 bases separating them. The CDR3 consists of 15 residues. CDR3 bases: TGTGCCAGCAGTAAACCGGCCGCGAGCTCCTACGAGCAGTACTTC. Translation gives CASSKPAASSYEQYF.

The chain uses TRBV29-1 and TRBJ1-1; D is ambiguous. The CDR3 runs to 13 residues. Germline assignment: CDR1 SQVTM and CDR2 ANQGSEA. Trimming shortened V by 8 bases and J by 0 bases, and 13 bases separated the two germline ends. Here the CDR3 DNA reads TGCAGCACCCAAACCCTGATGAACACTGAAGCTTTCTTT. This sequence encodes CSTQTLMNTEAFF.

The chain has TRBV5-8 and TRBJ1-2; 12 bases map to TRBD1. The germline gives CDR1 SGHTS, CDR2 YDEGEE. The CDR3 is 16 residues long. Trimming at V came to 4 bases and at J to 6 bases, leaving 10 bases not matched to a gene. CDR3 coding DNA: TGTGCCAGCAGCCCTCGCGGGACAGGGGGCTTGGATGGCTACACCTTC. Its protein product is CASSPRGTGGLDGYTF.

With regard to this clone: In the same sample, other DNA sequences code for this CDR3. This rearrangement joins TRBV18 to TRBJ1-3; no reliable D call. Germline V lookup: CDR1 KGHSH, CDR2 LQKENI. The V gene lost 0 bases and the J gene lost 0 bases, with 9 bases spanning the gap. This CDR3 is 16 amino acids long. The CDR3 DNA is TGTGCCAGCTCACCACCATCGACCTCCTCTGGAAACACCATATATTTT. It codes for CASSPPSTSSGNTIYF.

As for this clone: This sample also contains other DNA sequences that code for the same CDR3. J is TRBJ1-5 and V is TRBV5-1, with unresolved D. The CDR3 sequence is 15 residues long. Germline-derived CDR1 and CDR2 are SGHRS and YFSETQ. V was trimmed by 0 bases and J by 3 bases, leaving 10 bases between them. CDR3 amino acids: CASSLEGSFNQPQHF. The CDR3 nucleotides are TGCGCCAGCAGCTTGGAAGGGTCGTTCAATCAGCCCCAGCATTTT.

This clone has just a few counts. Other DNA sequences in the sample encode the same CDR3. The chain combines TRBV28 with TRBJ2-7; D might be TRBD2 (5 bases). Germline CDR1 MDHEN, CDR2 SYDVKM. The V gene lost 6 bases and the J gene lost 0 bases, with 6 bases spanning the gap. This CDR3 region has 12 residues. CDR3: CASRGSSYEQYF. The CDR3 nucleotides read TGTGCCAGCAGGGGGAGCTCCTACGAGCAGTACTTC.